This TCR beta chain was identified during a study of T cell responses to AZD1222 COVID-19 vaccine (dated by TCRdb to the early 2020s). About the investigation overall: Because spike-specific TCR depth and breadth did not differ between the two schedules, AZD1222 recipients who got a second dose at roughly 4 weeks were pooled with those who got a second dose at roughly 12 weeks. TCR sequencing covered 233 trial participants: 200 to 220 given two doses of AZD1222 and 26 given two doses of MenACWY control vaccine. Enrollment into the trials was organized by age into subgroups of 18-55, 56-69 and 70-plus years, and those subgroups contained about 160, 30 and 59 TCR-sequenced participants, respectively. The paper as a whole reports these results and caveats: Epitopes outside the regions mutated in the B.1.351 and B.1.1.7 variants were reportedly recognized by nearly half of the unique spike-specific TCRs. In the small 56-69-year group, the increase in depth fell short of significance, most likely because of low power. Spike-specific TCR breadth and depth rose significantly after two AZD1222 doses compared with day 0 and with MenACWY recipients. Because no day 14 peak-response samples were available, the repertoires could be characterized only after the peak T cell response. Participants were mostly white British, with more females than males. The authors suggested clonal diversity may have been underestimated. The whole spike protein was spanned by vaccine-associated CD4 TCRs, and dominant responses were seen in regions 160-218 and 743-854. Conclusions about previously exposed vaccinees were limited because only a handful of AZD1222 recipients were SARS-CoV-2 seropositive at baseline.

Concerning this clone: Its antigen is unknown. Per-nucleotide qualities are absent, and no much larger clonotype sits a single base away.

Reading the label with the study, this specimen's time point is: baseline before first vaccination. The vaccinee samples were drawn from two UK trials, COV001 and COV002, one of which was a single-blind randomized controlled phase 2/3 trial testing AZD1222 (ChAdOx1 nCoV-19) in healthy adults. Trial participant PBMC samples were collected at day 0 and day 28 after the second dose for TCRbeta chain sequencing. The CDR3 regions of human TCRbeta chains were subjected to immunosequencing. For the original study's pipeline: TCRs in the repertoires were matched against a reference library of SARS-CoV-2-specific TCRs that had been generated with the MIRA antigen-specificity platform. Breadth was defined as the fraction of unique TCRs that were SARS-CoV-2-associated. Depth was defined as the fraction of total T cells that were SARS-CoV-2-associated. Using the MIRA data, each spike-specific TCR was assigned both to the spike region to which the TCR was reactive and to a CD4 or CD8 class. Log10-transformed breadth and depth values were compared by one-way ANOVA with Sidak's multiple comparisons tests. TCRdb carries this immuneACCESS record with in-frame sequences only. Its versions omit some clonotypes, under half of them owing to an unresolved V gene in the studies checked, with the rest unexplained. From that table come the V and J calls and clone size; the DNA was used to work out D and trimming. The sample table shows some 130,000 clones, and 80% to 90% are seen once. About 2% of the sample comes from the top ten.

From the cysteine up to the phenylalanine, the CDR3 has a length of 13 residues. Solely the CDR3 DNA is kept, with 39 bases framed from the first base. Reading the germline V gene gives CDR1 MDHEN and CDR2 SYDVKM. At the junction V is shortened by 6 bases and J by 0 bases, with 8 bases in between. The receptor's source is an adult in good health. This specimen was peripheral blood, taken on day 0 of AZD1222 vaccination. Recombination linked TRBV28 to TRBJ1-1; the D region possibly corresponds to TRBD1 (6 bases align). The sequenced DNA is TGTGCCAGCAGCCGACAGGTGAACACTGAAGCTTTCTTT. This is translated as CASSRQVNTEAFF.